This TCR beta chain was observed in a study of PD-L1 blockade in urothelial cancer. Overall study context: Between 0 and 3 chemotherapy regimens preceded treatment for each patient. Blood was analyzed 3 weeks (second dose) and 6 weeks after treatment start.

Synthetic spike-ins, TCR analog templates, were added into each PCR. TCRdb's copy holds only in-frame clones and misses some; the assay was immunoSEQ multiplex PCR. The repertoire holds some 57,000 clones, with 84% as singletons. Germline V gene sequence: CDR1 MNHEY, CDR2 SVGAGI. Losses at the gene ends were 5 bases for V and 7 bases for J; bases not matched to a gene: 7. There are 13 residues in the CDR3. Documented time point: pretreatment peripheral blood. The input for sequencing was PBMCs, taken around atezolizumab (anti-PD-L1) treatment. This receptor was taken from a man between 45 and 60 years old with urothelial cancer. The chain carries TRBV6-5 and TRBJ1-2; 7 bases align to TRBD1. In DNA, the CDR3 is TGTGCCAGCAGTCAGACAGGGTCAGGTGGCTACACCTTC. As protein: CASSQTGSGGYTF.